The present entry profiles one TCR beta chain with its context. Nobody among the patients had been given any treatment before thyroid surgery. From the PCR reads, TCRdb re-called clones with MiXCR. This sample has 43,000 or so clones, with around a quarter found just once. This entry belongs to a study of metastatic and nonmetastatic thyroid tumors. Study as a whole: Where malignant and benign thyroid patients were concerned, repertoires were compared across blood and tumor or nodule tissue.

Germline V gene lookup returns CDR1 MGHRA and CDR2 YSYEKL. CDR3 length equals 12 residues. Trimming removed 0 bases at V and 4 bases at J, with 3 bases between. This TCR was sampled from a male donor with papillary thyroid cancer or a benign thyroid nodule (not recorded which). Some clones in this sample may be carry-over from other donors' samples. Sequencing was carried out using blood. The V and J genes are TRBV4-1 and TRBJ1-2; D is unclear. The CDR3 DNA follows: TGCGCCAGCAGCCAAGATTTCTATGGCTACACCTTC. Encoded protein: CASSQDFYGYTF.